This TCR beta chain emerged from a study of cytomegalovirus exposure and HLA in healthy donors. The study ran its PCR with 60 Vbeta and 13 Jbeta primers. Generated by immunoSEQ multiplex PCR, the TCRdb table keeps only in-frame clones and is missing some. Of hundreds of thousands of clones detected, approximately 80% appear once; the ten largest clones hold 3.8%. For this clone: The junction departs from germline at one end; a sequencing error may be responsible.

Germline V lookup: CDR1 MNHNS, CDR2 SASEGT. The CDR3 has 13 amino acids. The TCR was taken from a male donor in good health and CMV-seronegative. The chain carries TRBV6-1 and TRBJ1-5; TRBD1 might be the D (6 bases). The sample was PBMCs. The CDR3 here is CASILDSKQPQHF. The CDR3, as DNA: TGTGCCAGCATATTGGACAGCAAGCAGCCCCAGCATTTT.